This T cell receptor beta chain emerged from a study of blood T cell repertoires in COVID-19. Repertoires were generated with immunoSEQ multiplex PCR, while TCRdb's copy carries only in-frame clones and drops some. The sample carries approximately 280,000 clones, approximately 90% recorded once. This CDR3 is built from 15 residues. V shed 1 base, J shed 3 bases, and the junction held 2 bases outside the gene matches. The germline V gene encodes CDR1 LNHNV and CDR2 YYDKDF (reference sequence). The source of this sequence is a woman aged 40 to 50 who had recovered from COVID-19. The specimen sequenced was PBMCs or T cells enriched from blood (not recorded which). V gene TRBV15 combines with J gene TRBJ2-1; 8 nucleotides align to TRBD2. CDR3 sequence: CATSRAGTSYNEQFF. CDR3 nucleotides: TGTGCCACCAGCAGAGCCGGGACTAGCTACAATGAGCAGTTCTTC.